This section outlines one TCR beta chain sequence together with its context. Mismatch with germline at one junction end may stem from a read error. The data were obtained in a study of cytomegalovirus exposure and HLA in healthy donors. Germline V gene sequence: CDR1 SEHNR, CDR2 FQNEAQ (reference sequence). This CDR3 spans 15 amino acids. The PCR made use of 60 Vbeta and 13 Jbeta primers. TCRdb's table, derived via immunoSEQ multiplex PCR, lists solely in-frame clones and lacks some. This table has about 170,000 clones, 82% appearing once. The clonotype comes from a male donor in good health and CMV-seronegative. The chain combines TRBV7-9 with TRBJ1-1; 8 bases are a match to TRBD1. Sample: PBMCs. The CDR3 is CSSSKRQGPNTEAFF. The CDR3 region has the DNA TGTTCCAGCAGCAAACGACAGGGGCCGAACACTGAAGCTTTCTTT.